The 9 T cell receptor beta chains below all came from one sample that was sequenced in a study of blood T cell repertoires in COVID-19. Generated by immunoSEQ multiplex PCR, the TCRdb table keeps only in-frame clones and is missing some. Of under 350,000 clones in the sample, around four fifths were seen once. The source material was peripheral blood. The receptors come from a man aged 60 to 75 who had recovered from COVID-19.

This chain connects TRBV6-4 to TRBJ1-2; TRBD1 might be the D (6 bases). Looked up from germline, CDR1 is MRHNA and CDR2 is SNTAGT. The CDR3 has 13 residues. Trimming removed 6 bases from V and 5 bases from J, with 13 bases in between. In DNA, the CDR3 is TGTGCCAGCAGGCAGGACAGCAGATATGGCTACACCTTC. Translation: CASRQDSRYGYTF.

V usage is TRBV6-5 and J usage is TRBJ1-6; TRBD1 is a possible D gene (6 bases). CDR3 length: 15 amino acids. Trimming pared 0 bases from V and 10 bases from J, leaving 13 bases between. Germline CDR1 is MNHEY and CDR2 is SVGAGI. The DNA for the CDR3 is TGTGCCAGCAGTTACTCTAGTACAGGGATCTCACCCCTCCACTTT. Translated, it gives CASSYSSTGISPLHF.

This clone was observed a single time. The chain carries TRBV7-9 and TRBJ1-1, with 9 bases identical to TRBD1. With 5 bases clipped from V and 6 bases from J, the junction kept 10 bases outside the gene matches. Germline V gene data show CDR1 as SEHNR and CDR2 as FQNEAQ (reference sequence). This CDR3 region has 15 residues. CDR3 protein: CASSPSPDRGPEAFF. CDR3 nucleotide sequence: TGTGCCAGCAGCCCATCACCGGACAGGGGCCCTGAAGCTTTCTTT.

V is TRBV21-1 and J is TRBJ2-3; the D segment call TRBD1 is taken from the table without a DNA check. TRBV21-1 is described as a pseudogene. The CDR3 runs 16 residues. CDR3 DNA: TGTGCCAGCAGCGCGGGCGGACAGGGGGCCACAGATACGCAGTATTTT. Residues: CASSAGGQGATDTQYF.

The chain combines TRBV7-3 with TRBJ2-1, with 9 bases identical to TRBD1. The CDR3 totals 14 residues. The germline CDR1 and CDR2 sequences are SGHTA and FQGTGA. The ends lost 5 bases at V and 10 bases at J; junction bases unmatched: 9. The CDR3 sequence: CASSLFSGTGEQFF. CDR3 nucleotide sequence: TGTGCCAGCAGCCTCTTCTCCGGGACAGGGGAGCAGTTCTTC.

The chain is built from TRBV5-1 and TRBJ2-7; the match to TRBD1 covers 7 bases. The CDR3 extends over 15 amino acids. The V and J ends lost 2 bases and 1 base, in that order; junction bases with no gene match: 6. Germline CDR1 SGHRS, CDR2 YFSETQ. DNA for the CDR3: TGCGCCAGCAGCTTATACAGGGGTTCGTCCTACGAGCAGTACTTC. This codes for CASSLYRGSSYEQYF.

A note on this clone: Other DNA sequences within the sample encode an identical CDR3. The chain has TRBV5-4 and TRBJ2-7; 8 bases align to TRBD2. V was clipped by 4 bases and J by 4 bases; unmatched bases: 4. CDR3 length equals 13 residues. The germline gives CDR1 SGHNT, CDR2 YYREEE (reference sequence). The CDR3 DNA follows: TGTGCCAGCAGCCCGGGGGGGTCGTACGAGCAGTACTTC. Translation: CASSPGGSYEQYF.

V usage is TRBV2 and J usage is TRBJ1-1; no firm D call. Germline V gives CDR1 SNHLY, CDR2 FYNNEI. Trimming took 4 bases from V and 8 from J, leaving 8 bases between them. The CDR3 extends over 11 amino acids. The CDR3 loop is CASSVIVEAFF. Here the CDR3 DNA reads TGTGCCAGCAGTGTAATAGTGGAAGCTTTCTTT.

The chain recombines TRBV18 with TRBJ2-5; 7 positions match TRBD1. The CDR3 runs to 13 residues. The ends lost 8 bases at V and 2 bases at J; junction bases unmatched: 5. Per the germline V gene, CDR1 is KGHSH and CDR2 is LQKENI. The CDR3 nucleotides are TGTGCCAGCGCCGGGACAGTACAAGAGACCCAGTACTTC. Its translation: CASAGTVQETQYF.